These 25 T cell receptor beta chains share one sample of origin, sequenced in a study of CD8 T cells in Susac syndrome. RNA totalling roughly 0.5 to 1 ug underwent reverse transcription with random hexamers. TCRdb fed the immunoSEQ multiplex PCR reads into MiXCR, producing one record per CDR3 protein. The sample lists more than 100,000 distinct CDR3 sequences, under 96% occurring once. Source material: CD4+ T cells from PBMCs. Every receptor here comes from a human donor with Susac syndrome.

This sequence joins TRBV14 and TRBJ2-1; D is unclear. The V gene lost 1 base and the J gene lost 9 bases, with 10 bases spanning the gap. There are 13 residues in the CDR3. Germline V gene sequence: CDR1 SGHDN, CDR2 FVKESK. CDR3 sequence (DNA): TGTGCCAGCAGCCAAGGTTTACGGACTGAGCAGTTCTTC. Protein sequence: CASSQGLRTEQFF.

The gene calls are TRBV29-1 and TRBJ2-2, with D possibly TRBD2 on 6 matching bases. This CDR3 is built from 12 residues. Germline V lookup: CDR1 SQVTM, CDR2 ANQGSEA. The germline V and J ends were trimmed by 6 bases and 7 bases, with 12 bases remaining between them. This CDR3 reads CSVNSGYGELFF. DNA of the CDR3: TGCAGCGTAAACAGCGGGTACGGGGAGCTGTTTTTT.

The gene calls are TRBV20-1 and TRBJ2-7; no clear D. Deletions cut 5 bases from V and 0 bases from J, with 14 bases between. CDR1 is DFQATT and CDR2 is SNEGSKA in the germline V gene (reference sequence). The CDR3 is made up of 14 amino acids. CDR3 in amino acids: CSAVKAINSYEQYF. The CDR3 DNA reads TGCAGTGCTGTCAAAGCGATCAACTCCTACGAGCAGTACTTC.

This chain links TRBV20-1 with TRBJ2-1; D possibly corresponds to TRBD2 (6 bases). Looked up from germline, CDR1 is DFQATT and CDR2 is SNEGSKA (reference sequence). V lost 1 base, J lost 8 bases, and 18 bases lay in between. This CDR3 contains 15 residues. The CDR3 sequence: CSARAPGLGDDEQFF. CDR3 DNA: TGCAGTGCTAGAGCTCCGGGACTTGGCGACGATGAGCAGTTCTTC.

J is TRBJ1-2 and V is TRBV28; 8 bases are shared with TRBD1. The CDR3 has 14 amino acids. The germline V gene has CDR1 MDHEN and CDR2 SYDVKM. The V gene end was trimmed by 5 bases and the J gene end by 6 bases; junction bases not matched to a gene: 8. CDR3 residues: CASSTIQGGDGYTF. The DNA of the CDR3 is TGTGCCAGCAGTACCATACAGGGGGGGGATGGCTACACCTTC.

The chain is built from TRBV25-1 and TRBJ2-7; TRBD2 is a possible D gene (5 bases). Germline loops: CDR1 MGHDK, CDR2 SYGVNS. This CDR3 spans 12 amino acids. The V end lost 8 bases, the J end lost 2 bases, and 10 bases lay between the germline ends. CDR3 sequence (DNA): TGTGCCAGCGCTGGAGGCCCCTACGAGCAGTACTTC. Amino acid sequence: CASAGGPYEQYF.

The chain uses TRBV12-3 or TRBV12-4 and TRBJ1-4; a possible D gene is TRBD1 (5 bases). Trimming removed 2 bases from V and 9 bases from J, with 10 bases in between. The length of the CDR3 is 13 residues. As DNA, the CDR3 is TGTGCCAGCAGTTTATTGCCGGGACAAAAACTGTTTTTT. Protein sequence: CASSLLPGQKLFF.

The gene calls are TRBV3-1 and TRBJ2-7; TRBD1 might be the D (5 bases). The CDR3 is 14 amino acids. The V gene's germline CDR1 is LGHDT and CDR2 YNNKEL (reference sequence). Trimming removed 0 bases at V and 7 bases at J, with 13 bases between. The CDR3 nucleotides are TGTGCCAGCAGCCAAGACAGGGTTGTAGGAGAGCAGTACTTC. Amino acid sequence: CASSQDRVVGEQYF.

The chain combines TRBV11-2 with TRBJ1-2; D perhaps matches TRBD1 (6 bases). The CDR3 is 14 residues long. Germline CDR1 is SGHAT and CDR2 is FQNNGV. Trimming cost V 3 bases and J 4 bases, with 12 bases left between them. CDR3 nucleotides: TGTGCCAGCAGCTTTACAGGGAGACGCTATGGCTACACCTTC. Translating it yields CASSFTGRRYGYTF.

The chain couples TRBV6-6 to TRBJ2-7; the D gene is possibly TRBD2 (5 bases). Between the trimmed V and J ends, which lost 6 bases and 4 bases, there was a span of 10 bases. CDR3 length equals 12 residues. The germline gives CDR1 MNHNY, CDR2 SVGAGI (reference sequence). In nucleotides, the CDR3 is TGTGCCAGCAGCTCGGACTGGTACGAGCAGTACTTC. Its protein product is CASSSDWYEQYF.

This chain connects TRBV5-1 to TRBJ1-5; possible D gene TRBD1, 5 bases. CDR1 and CDR2 from the germline V gene are SGHRS and YFSETQ. The length of the CDR3 is 14 residues. The ends were cut back, 3 bases at V and 0 bases at J, with 7 bases in the middle. CDR3 protein: CASSWDGSNQPQHF. CDR3 sequence (DNA): TGCGCCAGCAGCTGGGACGGTAGCAATCAGCCCCAGCATTTT. The full variable domain, completed using reference TRBV5-1 and TRBJ1-5, is KAGVTQTPRYLIKTRGQQVTLSCSPISGHRSVSWYQQTPGQGLQFLFEYFSETQRNKGNFPGRFSGRQFSNSRSEMNVSTLELGDSALYLCASSWDGSNQPQHFGDGTRLSIL.

The V and J genes are TRBV3-1 and TRBJ2-5; 11 nucleotides match TRBD2. V dropped 4 bases and J dropped 5; count of bases not matched to a gene: 9. Germline CDR1 is LGHDT and CDR2 is YNNKEL (reference sequence). This CDR3 has 16 amino acids. CDR3 protein: CASSLRTSGRLETQYF. The CDR3 nucleotides read TGTGCCAGCAGCCTCAGGACTAGCGGGCGACTGGAGACCCAGTACTTC.

J is TRBJ2-6 and V is TRBV7-9, with D possibly being TRBD1 (5 bases). V gave up 5 bases and J gave up 2 bases, with 10 bases separating them. The germline CDR1 and CDR2 sequences are SEHNR and FQNEAQ (reference sequence). CDR3 size: 15 residues. CDR3 nucleotides: TGTGCCAGCAGCCGCAGGGTGACTGGGGCCAACGTCCTGACTTTC. Translation gives CASSRRVTGANVLTF.

The chain is built from TRBV28 and TRBJ2-5; D gene unclear. V lost 3 bases, J lost 0 bases, and 2 bases lay in between. The germline CDR1 and CDR2 sequences are MDHEN and SYDVKM. The CDR3 covers 12 residues. CDR3 DNA: TGTGCCAGCAGTTTGAACCAAGAGACCCAGTACTTC. Its protein product is CASSLNQETQYF.

The DNA of the CDR3 is TGTGCCAGCTCACCACAGACGGGTTCCTACGAGCAGTACTTC. Encoded protein: CASSPQTGSYEQYF. The chain couples TRBV18 to TRBJ2-7; no firm D call. V was clipped by 1 base and J by 1 base, with 8 bases between them. Germline CDR1 is KGHSH and CDR2 is LQKENI. The CDR3 runs to 14 residues.

This chain joins TRBV15 and TRBJ2-1, with 12 bases aligning to TRBD2. Trimming took 6 bases from V and 8 from J; bases not matched to a gene: 8. Germline CDR1 LNHNV, CDR2 YYDKDF (reference sequence). The CDR3 length is 15 residues. The CDR3 nucleotides are TGTGCCACCAGACTAGCGGGAGGAGGGCGGCATGAGCAGTTCTTC. It yields the protein CATRLAGGGRHEQFF.

This rearrangement joins TRBV29-1 to TRBJ2-7, with 9 bases identical to TRBD1. Germline values: CDR1 SQVTM, CDR2 ANQGSEA. Trimming removed 7 bases from V and 3 bases from J; junction bases left unmatched: 7. This CDR3 contains 13 residues. The CDR3 loop is CSALTGGRYEQYF. The CDR3, as DNA: TGCAGCGCCCTGACAGGGGGACGCTACGAGCAGTACTTC.

The CDR3, as DNA: TGTGCCTGGGACAGGGACAGGGGCACTGAAGCTTTCTTT. Translation: CAWDRDRGTEAFF. V and J are TRBV30 and TRBJ1-1; 10 bases map to TRBD1. The V gene's germline CDR1 is GTSNPN and CDR2 SVGIG (reference sequence). Trimming cost V 5 bases and J 4 bases; bases outside gene matches: 4. This CDR3 is built from 13 residues. Based on the CDR3 plus reference TRBV30 and TRBJ1-1, the full variable domain is SQTIHQWPATLVQPVGSPLSLECTVEGTSNPNLYWYRQAAGRGLQLLFYSVGIGQISSEVPQNLSASRPQDRQFILSSKKLLLSDSGFYLCAWDRDRGTEAFFGQGTRLTVV.

The rearrangement links TRBV4-1 to TRBJ2-1, with a possible D match to TRBD2 (7 bases). V lost 4 bases, J lost 7 bases, and 23 bases lay in between. Looked up from germline, CDR1 is MGHRA and CDR2 is YSYEKL. CDR3 size: 17 residues. Here the CDR3 DNA reads TGCGCCAGCAGCCGGGGGGGCCTAGCGGTGATGGGTAATGAGCAGTTCTTC. It translates to CASSRGGLAVMGNEQFF.

This clonotype showed up just once. The chain joins TRBV6-5 to TRBJ2-1, with D maybe TRBD2 (6 bases). Germline V gene sequence: CDR1 MNHEY, CDR2 SVGAGI. V was pared by 0 bases and J by 4 bases, with 16 bases between. The CDR3 length is 17 residues. Here the CDR3 reads CASSYSTPGGSYNEQFF. The DNA of the CDR3 is TGTGCCAGCAGTTACTCGACCCCTGGAGGGTCGTACAATGAGCAGTTCTTC.

The rearrangement joins TRBV29-1 to TRBJ2-1; D is unresolved. The CDR3 sequence is 13 residues long. Germline V CDR1 and CDR2: SQVTM, ANQGSEA. V lost 7 bases to trimming and J lost 2 bases, with 12 bases between them. The CDR3 loop reads CSAPGGTYNEQFF. The CDR3 DNA reads as TGCAGCGCCCCAGGTGGGACCTACAATGAGCAGTTCTTC.

The rearrangement links TRBV24-1 to TRBJ1-1, with 9 nucleotides matching TRBD1. Losses at the gene ends were 4 bases for V and 0 bases for J; bases not matched to a gene: 11. The length of the CDR3 is 18 residues. Germline V gives CDR1 KGHDR, CDR2 SFDVKD. The CDR3 spells CATSDVRTGALMNTEAFF. The DNA for the CDR3 is TGTGCCACCAGTGACGTCCGGACAGGGGCCCTGATGAACACTGAAGCTTTCTTT.

This clonotype has only one observation. The rearrangement uses TRBV24-1 and TRBJ2-1, with D unresolved. The V gene lost 3 bases and the J gene lost 8 bases, with 7 bases spanning the gap. The CDR3 spans 12 residues. The germline V gene has CDR1 KGHDR and CDR2 SFDVKD. The CDR3 here is CATSDPRDEQFF. The CDR3, as DNA: TGTGCCACCAGTGATCCCCGGGATGAGCAGTTCTTC.

The DNA of the CDR3 is TGTGCCAGCAGCCATACCACCGGGGAGCTGTTTTTT. This gives the protein CASSHTTGELFF. This sequence joins TRBV3-1 and TRBJ2-2; D is unresolved. Germline CDR1 is LGHDT and CDR2 is YNNKEL (reference sequence). This CDR3 region has 12 residues. V lost 3 bases to trimming and J lost 4 bases, with 3 bases between them.

The CDR3 here is CASVPGGSTEAFF. CDR3 coding DNA: TGTGCCAGTGTGCCAGGTGGATCCACTGAAGCTTTCTTT. The V and J genes are TRBV25-1 and TRBJ1-1; D gene unclear. The CDR3 loop spans 13 amino acids. V gave up 9 bases and J gave up 4 bases, with 15 bases separating them. CDR1 is MGHDK and CDR2 is SYGVNS in the germline V gene.